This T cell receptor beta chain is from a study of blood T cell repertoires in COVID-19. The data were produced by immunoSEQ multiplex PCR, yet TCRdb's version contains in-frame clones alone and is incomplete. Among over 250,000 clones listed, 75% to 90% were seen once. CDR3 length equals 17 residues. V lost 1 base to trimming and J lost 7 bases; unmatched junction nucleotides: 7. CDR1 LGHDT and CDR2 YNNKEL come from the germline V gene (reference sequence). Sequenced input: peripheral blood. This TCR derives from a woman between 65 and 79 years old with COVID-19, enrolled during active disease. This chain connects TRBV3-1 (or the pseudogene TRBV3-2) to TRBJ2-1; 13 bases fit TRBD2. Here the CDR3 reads CASSQGTSGRWDNEQFF. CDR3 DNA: TGTGCCAGCAGCCAAGGGACTAGCGGGAGATGGGATAATGAGCAGTTCTTC.